This TCR beta chain was sequenced for a study of CD8+ T cells in alopecia areata. General study findings and limits: In scalp and blood, many expanded lesional clones persisted during tofacitinib.

Remarks on this clone: Its antigen is currently unknown.

Treatment noted: oral pan-JAK inhibitor, 5-10 mg twice daily. RNA extraction and reverse transcription yielded cDNA as sequencing template. TCRdb's table, derived via immunoSEQ multiplex PCR, lists solely in-frame clones and lacks some. The sample lists 150,000 to 200,000 clones, 58% occurring once. Sequencing was performed on CD4+ T cells sorted from blood, taken at approximately week 56, from a patient treated with tofacitinib. The sequence came from a human donor with alopecia areata.

The CDR3 bases are TGCGCCAGCAGCCAAAACCCCTTAGCGGGGTGGGAGCAGTACTTC. Encoded protein: CASSQNPLAGWEQYF. V usage is TRBV4-1 and J usage is TRBJ2-7; TRBD2 agrees at 8 bases. With V trimmed by 2 bases and J by 7 bases, 10 bases remained unmatched. The CDR3 is made up of 15 amino acids. CDR1 is MGHRA, CDR2 YSYEKL, per germline.